The 13 T cell receptor beta chains below all came from one sample that was sequenced in a study of blood T cell repertoires in COVID-19. The assay was immunoSEQ multiplex PCR, and TCRdb's table has in-frame clones only and misses some. The sample lists about 130,000 clones; around 84% were seen once. Input material: peripheral blood. The receptors come from a woman of 80 years or more with acute or convalescent COVID-19.

This chain links TRBV19 with TRBJ2-3; the D gene is possibly TRBD2 (5 bases). Per germline, CDR1 LNHDA and CDR2 SQIVND (reference sequence). The CDR3 is 14 amino acids. Between the trimmed V and J ends, which lost 2 bases and 0 bases, there was a span of 6 bases. CDR3 residues: CASSIKRSTDTQYF. The CDR3 region has the DNA TGTGCCAGTAGTATAAAGCGGAGCACAGATACGCAGTATTTT.

CDR3 DNA sequence: TGTGCCAGCAGCTTGAAGCTAGCGGGGGGGCACCAAGGAGAGACCCAGTACTTC. Amino acids: CASSLKLAGGHQGETQYF. The chain employs TRBV5-4 and TRBJ2-5, with 12 positions matching TRBD2. CDR1 is SGHNT and CDR2 is YYREEE in the germline V gene (reference sequence). V trimming: 1 base; J trimming: 4 bases; junction bases outside the gene matches: 11. The CDR3 sequence is 18 residues long. Combining the CDR3 with reference TRBV5-4 and TRBJ2-5 gives the whole variable domain ETGVTQSPTHLIKTRGQQVTLRCSSQSGHNTVSWYQQALGQGPQFIFQYYREEENGRGNFPPRFSGLQFPNYSSELNVNALELDDSALYLCASSLKLAGGHQGETQYFGPGTRLLVL.

The chain employs TRBV19 and TRBJ2-1; 7 nucleotides match TRBD1. V was clipped by 3 bases and J by 5 bases; unmatched bases: 1. The germline V gene encodes CDR1 LNHDA and CDR2 SQIVND (reference sequence). This CDR3 has 13 residues. CDR3 sequence reads: CASSMGQNNEQFF. The CDR3 bases are TGTGCCAGTAGTATGGGACAGAACAATGAGCAGTTCTTC.

A single count supports this clone. The chain recombines TRBV3-1 (or the pseudogene TRBV3-2) with TRBJ2-5; a possible D gene is TRBD1 (6 bases). Germline CDR1 reads LGHDT; CDR2 reads YNNKEL (reference sequence). This CDR3 contains 16 residues. Trimming took off 1 base at V and 5 bases at J, with 17 bases between the two ends. The CDR3 here is CASSQVSGVAIETQYF. CDR3 DNA sequence: TGTGCCAGCAGCCAAGTTTCAGGGGTTGCCATTGAGACCCAGTACTTC.

The chain couples TRBV4-3 to TRBJ2-3; TRBD2 aligns across 7 bases. Per the germline V gene, CDR1 is LGHNA and CDR2 is YSLEER. This CDR3 spans 14 amino acids. J was trimmed by 3 bases and V by 1 base; bases with no gene match: 1. The CDR3 sequence: CASSQVGGTDTQYF. The CDR3 bases are TGCGCCAGCAGCCAAGTCGGGGGGACAGATACGCAGTATTTT.

V is TRBV27 and J is TRBJ1-4; tentatively, D is TRBD1 (5 bases). In germline, CDR1 is MNHEY, CDR2 SMNVEV (reference sequence). With 6 bases removed from V and 0 bases from J, the gap between germline ends came to 14 bases. The CDR3 totals 16 residues. The CDR3 sequence is CASSPGKQTTNEKLFF. The DNA for the CDR3 is TGTGCCAGCAGCCCAGGGAAGCAGACAACTAATGAAAAACTGTTTTTT.

The CDR3 loop reads CASSSLDRGFNQPQHF. CDR3 DNA: TGTGCCAGTAGTTCCCTAGACAGGGGTTTCAATCAGCCCCAGCATTTT. This sequence joins TRBV19 and TRBJ1-5; 8 bases agree with TRBD1. Germline trimming cut 5 bases from V and 3 bases from J; bases unmatched to any gene: 9. The CDR3 extends over 16 amino acids. The germline V gene has CDR1 LNHDA and CDR2 SQIVND (reference sequence).

This rearrangement joins TRBV7-7 to TRBJ2-7; 7 bases agree with TRBD2. CDR3 length equals 14 residues. Germline V gives CDR1 SSHAT, CDR2 FNYEAQ (reference sequence). Trimming cost V 5 bases and J 5 bases; bases outside gene matches: 9. In DNA form, the CDR3 reads TGTGCCAGCAGCCCCCGGGGGAGGGTCCACGAGCAGTACTTC. As protein: CASSPRGRVHEQYF.

The chain employs TRBV29-1 and TRBJ1-2; 9 nucleotides line up with TRBD1. Germline loops: CDR1 SQVTM, CDR2 ANQGSEA. V gave up 1 base and J gave up 3 bases; unmatched junction bases: 3. This CDR3 contains 14 residues. Written as DNA, the CDR3 is TGCAGCGTTGAAGGGACAGGGGAGCACTATGGCTACACCTTC. Residues: CSVEGTGEHYGYTF.

The chain employs TRBV19 and TRBJ2-2; TRBD1 aligns across 7 bases. V was pared by 4 bases and J by 7 bases, with 3 bases of the junction left unmatched. The CDR3 loop spans 13 amino acids. Germline V gene sequence: CDR1 LNHDA, CDR2 SQIVND (reference sequence). CDR3 region: CASSNGQVGELFF. Here the CDR3 DNA reads TGTGCCAGTAGTAACGGACAGGTCGGGGAGCTGTTTTTT.

The rearrangement joins TRBV29-1 to TRBJ2-1; 10 bases line up with TRBD2. The J segment lost 1 base and the V segment lost 4 bases, leaving 4 bases of the junction unmatched. The CDR3 is 15 amino acids. Germline values: CDR1 SQVTM, CDR2 ANQGSEA. CDR3 protein: CSVATSGWSYNEQFF. Written as DNA, the CDR3 is TGCAGCGTTGCGACTAGCGGGTGGTCCTACAATGAGCAGTTCTTC.

V and J are TRBV19 and TRBJ2-7; TRBD2 aligns across 14 bases. V was pared by 4 bases and J by 5 bases, with 4 bases of the junction left unmatched. The length of the CDR3 is 15 residues. Germline V gene lookup returns CDR1 LNHDA and CDR2 SQIVND (reference sequence). The CDR3, as DNA: TGTGCCAGTAGTAGTCCGGGACTAGCGGGAGACGAGCAGTACTTC. Translating it yields CASSSPGLAGDEQYF. Full variable domain (outside the CDR3, taken from reference TRBV19 and TRBJ2-7): DGGITQSPKYLFRKEGQNVTLSCEQNLNHDAMYWYRQDPGQGLRLIYYSQIVNDFQKGDIAEGYSVSREKKESFPLTVTSAQKNPTAFYLCASSSPGLAGDEQYFGPGTRLTVT.

This clone was detected a few times. This chain links TRBV7-2 with TRBJ1-2; TRBD1 matches at 7 bases. This CDR3 is built from 19 residues. Germline loops: CDR1 SGHTA, CDR2 FQGNSA. J was trimmed by 0 bases and V by 1 base; bases with no gene match: 14. This CDR3 is CASSLVPPFKTGANYGYTF. In DNA form, the CDR3 reads TGTGCCAGCAGCTTAGTACCCCCCTTTAAAACAGGGGCTAACTATGGCTACACCTTC.